Listed here are 13 T cell receptor beta chains from one sample, sequenced in a study of blood T cell repertoires in COVID-19. The data were produced by immunoSEQ multiplex PCR, yet TCRdb's version contains in-frame clones alone and is incomplete. This sample carries roughly 260,000 clones, 87% of them seen once, and the ten largest clones take roughly 2%. The sequenced sample was peripheral blood. All receptors come from a woman in her forties or fifties who had recovered from COVID-19.

This chain links TRBV6-5 with TRBJ2-7, with 11 positions matching TRBD1. J lost 2 bases, V lost 9 bases, and 6 bases had no gene match. CDR1 and CDR2 from the germline V gene are MNHEY and SVGAGI. The CDR3 length is 14 residues. CDR3 sequence reads: CASAGTGGAYEQYF. In DNA, the CDR3 is TGTGCCAGTGCCGGGACAGGGGGAGCCTACGAGCAGTACTTC.

This chain joins TRBV29-1 and TRBJ1-2, with TRBD1 matching 11 bases. There are 17 residues in the CDR3. The trim removed 3 bases at V and 4 bases at J, leaving 13 bases unmatched. CDR1 and CDR2 from the germline V gene are SQVTM and ANQGSEA. This CDR3 is CSVDTFLGDRGTYGYTF. Written as DNA, the CDR3 is TGCAGCGTTGACACGTTCCTGGGGGACAGGGGGACCTATGGCTACACCTTC.

As regards this clone: Other DNA sequences in the same sample also yield this CDR3. The chain links TRBV19 to TRBJ2-5; 11 positions match TRBD2. The V and J ends lost 2 bases and 3 bases, in that order; junction bases with no gene match: 5. This CDR3 comprises 16 residues. Germline assignment: CDR1 LNHDA and CDR2 SQIVND (reference sequence). In nucleotides, the CDR3 is TGTGCCAGTAGTATATTGCTAGCGGGGGGAAAAGAGACCCAGTACTTC. It specifies CASSILLAGGKETQYF.

The chain is built from TRBV7-2 and TRBJ2-7; 8 bases align to TRBD1. This CDR3 region has 15 residues. Germline V gene sequence: CDR1 SGHTA, CDR2 FQGNSA. V shed 6 bases, J shed 4 bases, and the junction held 11 bases outside the gene matches. The CDR3 bases are TGTGCCAGCAGTCGACAGGGGTCCATCCGTTACGAGCAGTACTTC. Residues: CASSRQGSIRYEQYF.

The V call is TRBV6-5, the J call TRBJ2-3; perhaps TRBD1 as D (6 bases). Trimming removed 4 bases at V and 3 bases at J, with 14 bases between. Germline V gene sequence: CDR1 MNHEY, CDR2 SVGAGI. The CDR3 extends over 15 amino acids. CDR3 residues: CASSFQRGGTDTQYF. The CDR3 DNA sequence: TGTGCCAGCAGTTTTCAGCGAGGGGGTACAGATACGCAGTATTTT.

The rearrangement uses TRBV5-6 and TRBJ1-4; D may be TRBD1 (5 bases). V was cut by 5 bases and J by 10 bases, with 12 bases left in between. Germline V gene lookup returns CDR1 SGHDT and CDR2 YYEEEE. This CDR3 is built from 12 residues. This CDR3 reads CASRMGGGKLFF. The CDR3 DNA follows: TGTGCCAGCAGAATGGGGGGAGGAAAACTGTTTTTT.

The chain joins TRBV6-5 to TRBJ1-5; unclear D gene. V was trimmed by 6 bases and J by 3 bases, leaving 15 bases between them. Germline-derived CDR1 and CDR2 are MNHEY and SVGAGI. There are 15 residues in the CDR3. The chain's CDR3 is CASRITQVSNQPQHF. The CDR3, as DNA: TGTGCCAGCAGGATTACTCAGGTTTCCAATCAGCCCCAGCATTTT.

The V and J genes are TRBV27 and TRBJ2-2, with a weak D call TRBD1 (7 bases). The V and J ends lost 1 base and 2 bases respectively, with 14 bases between them. The CDR3 is made up of 17 amino acids. Per germline, CDR1 MNHEY and CDR2 SMNVEV (reference sequence). The CDR3 DNA reads as TGTGCCAGCAGTTTATTAGGAGGGGGCGTAAACACCGGGGAGCTGTTTTTT. This codes for CASSLLGGGVNTGELFF.

Written as DNA, the CDR3 is TGCGCCAGCCCTGCCTCAGGTCTCTTCGCTTACTTC. Residues: CASPASGLFAYF. V gene TRBV5-1 combines with J gene TRBJ2-7; D not resolved. Trimming stripped 7 bases from V and 13 bases from J, with 21 bases between. The germline V gene has CDR1 SGHRS and CDR2 YFSETQ. CDR3 length: 12 amino acids.

This clone has a handful of counts. V is TRBV7-3 and J is TRBJ1-1, with TRBD1 matching 7 bases. With V trimmed by 3 bases and J by 2 bases, 3 bases remained unmatched. CDR1 is SGHTA and CDR2 is FQGTGA in the germline V gene. The CDR3 runs to 14 residues. The DNA for the CDR3 is TGTGCCAGCAGCTTCGGGACAGCAAACACTGAAGCTTTCTTT. Its protein product is CASSFGTANTEAFF.

In DNA, the CDR3 is TGTGCCAGCAGCGTAGATAGAGATACGCAGTATTTT. Translating it yields CASSVDRDTQYF. The genes are TRBV9 and TRBJ2-3; D is undetermined. The ends were cut back, 0 bases at V and 5 bases at J, with 4 bases in the middle. Germline V CDR1 and CDR2: SGDLS, YYNGEE. The length of the CDR3 is 12 residues.

This chain uses TRBV9 with TRBJ1-4; weak D call: TRBD1 (5 bases). The CDR3 spans 14 residues. The germline V gene encodes CDR1 SGDLS and CDR2 YYNGEE. V dropped 4 bases and J dropped 6 bases, with 13 bases sitting between them. The CDR3 coding sequence is TGTGCCAGCAGCCCGGGACTAGTGCATGAAAAACTGTTTTTT. Encoded protein: CASSPGLVHEKLFF.

The chain employs TRBV5-1 and TRBJ2-5; TRBD1 might be the D (6 bases). V was trimmed by 0 bases and J by 0 bases, leaving 9 bases between them. Germline CDR1 is SGHRS and CDR2 is YFSETQ. The CDR3 covers 15 residues. The CDR3 here is CASSLAGTHQETQYF. As DNA, the CDR3 is TGCGCCAGCAGCTTGGCCGGGACACACCAAGAGACCCAGTACTTC.